One and the same sample provided the 26 T cell receptor beta chains below, sequenced in a study of shared clonotypes between healthy human individuals. Using immunoSEQ multiplex PCR, the repertoire was profiled, and TCRdb retains in-frame clones only, with some absent. The sample shows some 2,000,000 clones, approximately 94% of them seen only once. Sequenced material: naive CD4+ T cells sorted from blood. Subset: CD45RA+ positively selected. All receptors derive from a man younger than 35 in good health.

The V gene is TRBV6-6, the J gene TRBJ2-5; TRBD2 aligns across 10 bases. J was trimmed by 5 bases and V by 2 bases; bases with no gene match: 8. CDR1 is MNHNY and CDR2 is SVGAGI in the germline V gene (reference sequence). This CDR3 is 16 amino acids long. This CDR3 reads CASSYMASGGRETQYF. CDR3 nucleotides: TGTGCCAGCAGTTACATGGCTAGCGGGGGTCGGGAGACCCAGTACTTC.

This clone was seen once. The rearrangement uses TRBV6-5 and TRBJ1-4; a weak D match, TRBD1 (5 bases). The germline CDR1 and CDR2 sequences are MNHEY and SVGAGI. CDR3 length equals 16 residues. V lost 2 bases and J lost 6, with 16 bases in between. CDR3 protein: CASSYGVRGVDEKLFF. CDR3 DNA: TGTGCCAGCAGTTACGGAGTGAGGGGCGTAGATGAAAAACTGTTTTTT.

V and J are TRBV29-1 and TRBJ1-1; 9 nucleotides line up with TRBD1. CDR1 is SQVTM, CDR2 ANQGSEA, per germline. This CDR3 spans 14 amino acids. With 6 bases clipped from V and 1 base from J, the junction kept 6 bases outside the gene matches. The CDR3 sequence: CSVTGTGTNTEAFF. The CDR3 region has the DNA TGCAGCGTAACCGGGACAGGGACGAACACTGAAGCTTTCTTT.

This chain connects TRBV6-5 to TRBJ2-7, with 8 bases identical to TRBD1. With 6 bases clipped from V and 6 bases from J, the junction kept 7 bases outside the gene matches. Germline CDR1 MNHEY, CDR2 SVGAGI. This CDR3 has 13 residues. CDR3 DNA: TGTGCCAGCAGCATGGACAGGGCCGGCGAGCAGTACTTC. Residues: CASSMDRAGEQYF.

Details on this clone: The sample contains more than one DNA sequence encoding this CDR3. The chain joins TRBV7-9 to TRBJ1-1; 7 positions agree with TRBD1. Germline V lookup: CDR1 SEHNR, CDR2 FQNEAQ (reference sequence). This CDR3 region has 14 residues. V gave up 5 bases and J gave up 2 bases; unmatched junction bases: 5. Here the CDR3 reads CASSPRQGNTEAFF. The CDR3, as DNA: TGTGCCAGCAGCCCCCGACAGGGTAACACTGAAGCTTTCTTT. The entire variable domain, with the rest obtained from reference TRBV7-9 and TRBJ1-1, is as follows: DTGVSQNPRHKITKRGQNVTFRCDPISEHNRLYWYRQTLGQGPEFLTYFQNEAQLEKSRLLSDRFSAERPKGSFSTLEIQRTEQGDSAMYLCASSPRQGNTEAFFGQGTRLTVV.

The rearrangement joins TRBV7-2 to TRBJ1-6; D remains ambiguous. CDR1 is SGHTA, CDR2 FQGNSA, per germline. The germline V and J ends were trimmed by 2 bases and 1 base, with 15 bases remaining between them. CDR3 length equals 18 residues. The CDR3 sequence: CASSLSPARGSYNSPLHF. Here the CDR3 DNA reads TGTGCCAGCAGCTTAAGTCCAGCCCGGGGATCCTATAATTCACCCCTCCACTTT.

V and J are TRBV18 and TRBJ2-7; 14 bases agree with TRBD2. V trimming: 0 bases; J trimming: 6 bases; junction bases outside the gene matches: 4. The CDR3 consists of 16 residues. Germline V gene data show CDR1 as KGHSH and CDR2 as LQKENI. CDR3 coding DNA: TGTGCCAGCTCACCACCGGGGACTAGCGGGAGTAGCGAGCAGTACTTC. It codes for CASSPPGTSGSSEQYF.

Concerning this clone itself: A junction end diverges from the germline sequence, so it may reflect a read error. V is TRBV20-1 and J is TRBJ1-2; D remains ambiguous. This CDR3 is built from 10 residues. CDR1 and CDR2 (germline): DFQATT, SNEGSKA (reference sequence). The CDR3 sequence is CSARDLALPF. The CDR3 DNA reads as TGCAGTGCTAGAGATCTGGCCCTTCCCTTC.

The V and J genes are TRBV13 and TRBJ2-7; 10 bases map to TRBD2. V lost 7 bases, J lost 0 bases, and 6 bases stayed unmatched. Germline values: CDR1 PRHDT, CDR2 FYEKMQ (reference sequence). The CDR3 loop spans 15 amino acids. The CDR3 DNA follows: TGTGCCAGCAACAGGGGACTAGCGAACTCCTACGAGCAGTACTTC. It yields the protein CASNRGLANSYEQYF.

This clone appeared a single time. The CDR3 here is CASSEVPRQGRKVDTIYF. The CDR3 nucleotides are TGTGCCAGCAGTGAAGTCCCCCGACAGGGTAGGAAAGTAGACACCATATATTTT. The chain couples TRBV6-1 to TRBJ1-3; TRBD1 aligns across 7 bases. The trim removed 1 base at V and 8 bases at J, leaving 17 bases unmatched. CDR1 and CDR2 (germline): MNHNS, SASEGT. This CDR3 region has 18 residues.

The chain employs TRBV27 and TRBJ2-2; D ambiguous. CDR1 and CDR2 from the germline V gene are MNHEY and SMNVEV (reference sequence). V shed 3 bases and J shed 4 bases, with 6 bases lying between them. This CDR3 has 13 residues. CDR3 sequence: CASSFERTGELFF. In DNA form, the CDR3 reads TGTGCCAGCAGTTTCGAGCGCACCGGGGAGCTGTTTTTT.

The chain carries TRBV30 and TRBJ1-1; 8 bases align to TRBD1. Germline loops: CDR1 GTSNPN, CDR2 SVGIG (reference sequence). The junction had 4 bases not matched to a gene; V was cut back by 4 bases and J by 3 bases. The CDR3 length is 13 residues. In DNA, the CDR3 is TGTGCCTGGACCCTGGACAGGGACACTGAAGCTTTCTTT. This translates into CAWTLDRDTEAFF. The variable domain in full, completed from reference TRBV30 and TRBJ1-1, reads SQTIHQWPATLVQPVGSPLSLECTVEGTSNPNLYWYRQAAGRGLQLLFYSVGIGQISSEVPQNLSASRPQDRQFILSSKKLLLSDSGFYLCAWTLDRDTEAFFGQGTRLTVV.

This chain links TRBV11-2 with TRBJ1-1; D is unresolved. V lost 1 base to trimming and J lost 3 bases, with 6 bases between them. Germline CDR1 and CDR2: SGHAT and FQNNGV. CDR3 length: 13 amino acids. CDR3 coding DNA: TGTGCCAGCAGCTTAGGGGCCTACACTGAAGCTTTCTTT. Encoded protein: CASSLGAYTEAFF.

The rearrangement joins TRBV6-6 to TRBJ1-4; perhaps TRBD1 as D (5 bases). The ends were cut back, 7 bases at V and 2 bases at J, with 14 bases in the middle. The CDR3 extends over 15 amino acids. Germline loops: CDR1 MNHNY, CDR2 SVGAGI (reference sequence). The CDR3 bases are TGTGCCAGCATGGAGGTGTGGGGGACTAATGAAAAACTGTTTTTT. Its translation is CASMEVWGTNEKLFF.

The chain has TRBV5-1 and TRBJ2-1; D call uncertain. CDR3 length: 14 residues. The germline V gene has CDR1 SGHRS and CDR2 YFSETQ. The germline V and J ends were trimmed by 0 bases and 5 bases, with 9 bases remaining between them. In nucleotides, the CDR3 is TGCGCCAGCAGCTTGGGGCGATACAACAATGAGCAGTTCTTC. Its translation is CASSLGRYNNEQFF.

This sequence joins TRBV10-3 and TRBJ1-2; the D gene is possibly TRBD1 (6 bases). Germline V gives CDR1 ENHRY, CDR2 SYGVKD. Trimming shortened V by 3 bases and J by 2 bases, and 10 bases separated the two germline ends. The CDR3 length is 14 residues. CDR3 DNA: TGTGCCATCAGTGACGGACAGACAAACTATGGCTACACCTTC. This codes for CAISDGQTNYGYTF.

The chain combines TRBV19 with TRBJ2-4, with D perhaps being TRBD1 or TRBD2 (6 bases each). This CDR3 is built from 15 residues. Per germline, CDR1 LNHDA and CDR2 SQIVND (reference sequence). Trimming left V 2 bases short and J 5 bases short, with 13 bases between. The DNA for the CDR3 is TGTGCCAGTAGTATAAGGGGGGCGACTGAAAACATTCAGTACTTC. Amino acid sequence: CASSIRGATENIQYF.

The gene calls are TRBV2 and TRBJ2-7, with TRBD1 matching 12 bases. With V trimmed by 6 bases and J by 5 bases, 8 bases remained unmatched. The CDR3 runs to 15 residues. The germline V gene has CDR1 SNHLY and CDR2 FYNNEI. The CDR3 bases are TGTGCCAGCAGCGACCCGGGACAGGGGGCGGACGAGCAGTACTTC. Translated, it gives CASSDPGQGADEQYF.

This chain uses TRBV18 with TRBJ1-6; 11 bases align to TRBD1. Germline V lookup: CDR1 KGHSH, CDR2 LQKENI. This CDR3 region has 21 residues. The J segment lost 8 bases and the V segment lost 1 base, leaving 19 bases of the junction unmatched. As DNA, the CDR3 is TGTGCCAGCTCACCACGGGATGCTGTAACATTGTGGGGACAGGGGGATTCACCCCTCCACTTT. Encoded protein: CASSPRDAVTLWGQGDSPLHF.

This clone was recorded once. The chain joins TRBV5-1 to TRBJ1-4, with 10 bases aligning to TRBD1. V was pared by 3 bases and J by 7 bases, with 3 bases of the junction left unmatched. The CDR3 contains 14 residues. Germline V gene sequence: CDR1 SGHRS, CDR2 YFSETQ. The CDR3 loop reads CASSSGDRGEKLFF. The CDR3 DNA sequence: TGCGCCAGCAGCTCCGGGGACAGGGGTGAAAAACTGTTTTTT.

This chain uses TRBV5-1 with TRBJ2-3; D is tentatively TRBD1 or TRBD2 (6 bases each). With 4 bases removed from V and 1 base from J, the gap between germline ends came to 16 bases. Per the germline V gene, CDR1 is SGHRS and CDR2 is YFSETQ. This CDR3 region has 16 residues. The CDR3 reads CASSDRRGGRTDTQYF. CDR3 DNA sequence: TGCGCCAGCAGCGACCGACGTGGGGGGCGCACAGATACGCAGTATTTT.

The V gene is TRBV5-1, the J gene TRBJ1-1; D is uncertain. This CDR3 spans 15 amino acids. Germline CDR1 SGHRS, CDR2 YFSETQ. Trimming left V 1 base short and J 1 base short, with 11 bases between. The CDR3 sequence: CASSLRSGRNTEAFF. CDR3 in DNA: TGCGCCAGCAGCTTGCGTAGCGGGAGGAACACTGAAGCTTTCTTT.

In DNA, the CDR3 is TGTGCTAGTGGTTGGGGCCGTGAAGCTTTCTTT. Protein sequence: CASGWGREAFF. The gene calls are TRBV12-5 and TRBJ1-1; D is perhaps TRBD1 (5 bases). V shed 4 bases and J shed 7 bases, with 7 bases lying between them. The CDR3 sequence is 11 residues long. Per the germline V gene, CDR1 is LGHNT and CDR2 is FRNRAP.

The chain has TRBV30 and TRBJ1-2, with D possibly being TRBD1 (6 bases). Trimming left V 4 bases short and J 8 bases short, with 20 bases between. The CDR3 covers 14 residues. Germline assignment: CDR1 GTSNPN and CDR2 SVGIG (reference sequence). CDR3 sequence (DNA): TGTGCCTGGAACAGGGACCGACTCGAGGGAGGCTACACCTTC. It yields the protein CAWNRDRLEGGYTF.

The genes are TRBV11-2 and TRBJ1-1, with D possibly TRBD1 on 5 matching bases. V lost 1 base to trimming and J lost 1 base, with 16 bases between them. Germline V gene data show CDR1 as SGHAT and CDR2 as FQNNGV. The CDR3 loop spans 17 amino acids. The CDR3 DNA reads as TGTGCCAGCAGCTTAGGGTCCGCCGGGAGGGGGAACACTGAAGCTTTCTTT. Encoded protein: CASSLGSAGRGNTEAFF.

This rearrangement joins TRBV5-1 to TRBJ2-7; TRBD1 matches 8 bases. The CDR3 covers 14 residues. Germline V gene sequence: CDR1 SGHRS, CDR2 YFSETQ. The ends lost 4 bases at V and 2 bases at J; junction bases unmatched: 5. The CDR3 DNA sequence: TGCGCCAGCAGCAAGCGACAGGGGACCTACGAGCAGTACTTC. It translates to CASSKRQGTYEQYF.